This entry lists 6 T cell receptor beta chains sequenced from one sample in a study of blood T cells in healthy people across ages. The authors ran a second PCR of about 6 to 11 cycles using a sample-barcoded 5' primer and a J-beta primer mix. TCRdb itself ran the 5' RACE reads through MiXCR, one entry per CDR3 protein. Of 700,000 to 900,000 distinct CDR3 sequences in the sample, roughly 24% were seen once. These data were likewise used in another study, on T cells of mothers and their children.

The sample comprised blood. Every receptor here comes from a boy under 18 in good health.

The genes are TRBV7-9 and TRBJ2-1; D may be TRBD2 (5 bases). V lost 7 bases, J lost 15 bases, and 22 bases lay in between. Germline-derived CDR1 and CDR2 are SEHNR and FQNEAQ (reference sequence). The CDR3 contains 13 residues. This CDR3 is CASTHGSALGLFF. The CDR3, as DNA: TGTGCCAGCACCCATGGGAGCGCCCTCGGATTGTTCTTC.

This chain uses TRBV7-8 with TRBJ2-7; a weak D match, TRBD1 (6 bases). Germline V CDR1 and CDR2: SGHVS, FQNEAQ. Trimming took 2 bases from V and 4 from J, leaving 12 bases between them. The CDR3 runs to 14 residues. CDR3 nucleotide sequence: TGTGCCAGCAGCTTACAGGGGCCGGGTTACGAGCAGTACTTC. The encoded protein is CASSLQGPGYEQYF.

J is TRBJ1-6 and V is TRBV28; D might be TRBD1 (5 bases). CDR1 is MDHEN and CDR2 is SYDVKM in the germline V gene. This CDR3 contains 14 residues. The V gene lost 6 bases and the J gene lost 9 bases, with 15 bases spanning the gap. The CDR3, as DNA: TGTGCCAGCAGCTGGGACGGGGCGGCTTCACCCCTCCACTTT. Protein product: CASSWDGAASPLHF.

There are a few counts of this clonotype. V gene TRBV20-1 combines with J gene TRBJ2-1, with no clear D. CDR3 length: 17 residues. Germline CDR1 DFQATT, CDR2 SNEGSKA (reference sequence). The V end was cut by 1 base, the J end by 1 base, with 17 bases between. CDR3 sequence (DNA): TGCAGTGCTAGAGGGATTCCTGGTAGCAGATCCTACAATGAGCAGTTCTTC. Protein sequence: CSARGIPGSRSYNEQFF.

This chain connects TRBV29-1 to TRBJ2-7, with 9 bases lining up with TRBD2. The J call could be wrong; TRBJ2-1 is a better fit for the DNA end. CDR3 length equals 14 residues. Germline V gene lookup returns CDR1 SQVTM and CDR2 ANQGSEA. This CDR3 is CSVGRGGARDEQFF. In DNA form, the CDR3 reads TGCAGCGTTGGTCGCGGGGGGGCCCGGGATGAGCAGTTCTTC.

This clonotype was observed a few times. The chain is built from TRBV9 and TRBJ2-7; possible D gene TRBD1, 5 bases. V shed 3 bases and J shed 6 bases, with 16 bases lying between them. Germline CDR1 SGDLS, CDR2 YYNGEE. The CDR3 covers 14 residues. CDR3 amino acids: CASSGQTGFSEQYF. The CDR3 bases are TGTGCCAGCAGCGGGCAAACAGGATTTTCCGAGCAGTACTTC.